A selection of T cell receptor beta chains follows, all from one sample in a study of regulatory T cells in long-lasting Graves disease. MiXCR, run by TCRdb on the multiplex PCR reads, gives a single entry per CDR3 protein. The sample shows some 240,000 distinct CDR3 sequences, roughly 19% of them seen only once. This sample also appeared in a second study, on T cells in Graves' hyperthyroidism and ophthalmopathy.

The sequences come from peripheral blood mononuclear cells (PBMCs), collected at new diagnosis, from a patient treated with antithyroid drugs. The receptors were gathered from a young woman with Graves disease. The CDR3 runs from the conserved cysteine through the conserved F or W. Size is omitted from some rows. Given values are once, few, many or a class for expanded clones.

>many|TRBV28|TRBJ1-2
CASSSDRHGYTF
>few|TRBV5-1|TRBJ2-1
CASSPPERGGRNEQFF
>many|TRBV12-3/TRBV12-4|TRBJ1-2
CASSSRGGTSNYGYTF
>few|TRBV27|TRBJ1-3
CASRPLINGNTIYF
>.|TRBV4-1|TRBJ1-5
CASSQDRNGNQPQHF
>.|TRBV4-2|TRBJ1-1
CASSQEDRTVNTEAFF
>.|TRBV20-1|TRBJ2-1
CSARVRAAANEQFF
>many|TRBV9|TRBJ1-1
CASSTGWTTEAFF
>many|TRBV7-6|TRBJ1-1
CASSLYQTNTEAFF
>.|TRBV6-1|TRBJ1-2
CASSEGTSGYTF
>few|TRBV6-1|TRBJ1-2
CASTGDDYGYTF
>many|TRBV5-4|TRBJ2-3
CASTRAVAGTDTQYF
>many|TRBV18|TRBJ2-4
CASSPGPTGFWIQYF